This T cell receptor beta chain is drawn from a study of cytomegalovirus exposure and HLA in healthy donors. On this clone itself: Its antigen is unknown.

The PCR had 60 Vbeta and 13 Jbeta primers. Assay used: immunoSEQ multiplex PCR; TCRdb lists only in-frame clones, some missing. The table includes fewer than 250,000 clones, almost 80% detected once. Study outcomes and limitations: Accounts indicate the classifier identified cytomegalovirus status with strong specificity and sensitivity. In an earlier analysis, most TCR beta V segments were productive about 87% or about 30% of the time. The study reported that TCR beta sequences accurately predicted HLA-A and HLA-B alleles in most subjects.

The CDR3 sequence is 14 residues long. The germline V and J ends were trimmed by 1 base and 9 bases, with 16 bases remaining between them. CDR1 is MNHNS and CDR2 is SASEGT in the germline V gene. This receptor was taken from a male donor in good health and CMV-seronegative. This rearrangement joins TRBV6-1 to TRBJ2-7; no clear D gene. The material sequenced was PBMCs. The chain's CDR3 is CASSEERLPCGQYF. In nucleotides, the CDR3 is TGTGCCAGCAGTGAAGAGAGGCTTCCCTGCGGGCAGTACTTC.